This T cell receptor (beta chain) was identified in a study of cytomegalovirus exposure and HLA in healthy donors. This CDR3 comprises 13 residues. Between the trimmed V and J ends, which lost 2 bases and 6 bases, there was a span of 11 bases. Germline V gives CDR1 SEHNR, CDR2 FQNEAQ (reference sequence). This clone has only one observation. What it binds is unknown. The PCR had 60 Vbeta and 13 Jbeta primers. The table came from immunoSEQ multiplex PCR; TCRdb's copy has only in-frame clones and leaves some out. Counted here are about 78,000 clones, about 88% occurring once; the ten biggest clones make up 2.4%. Unrecorded immune exposures were likely, despite nominal health at sampling. General study findings and limits: Cytomegalovirus-associated TCR beta chains were listed, numbering 164. Several V segments, TRBV6-2 and TRBV6-3 among them, could not be told apart and were dropped.

The TCR sequence derives from a woman in her forties or fifties in good health and CMV-seronegative. The chain links TRBV7-9 to TRBJ2-7; D possibly corresponds to TRBD1 (5 bases). The sample comprised PBMCs. This chain's CDR3 is CASSLLGALEQYF. In nucleotides, the CDR3 is TGTGCCAGCAGCTTATTAGGGGCCCTCGAGCAGTACTTC.